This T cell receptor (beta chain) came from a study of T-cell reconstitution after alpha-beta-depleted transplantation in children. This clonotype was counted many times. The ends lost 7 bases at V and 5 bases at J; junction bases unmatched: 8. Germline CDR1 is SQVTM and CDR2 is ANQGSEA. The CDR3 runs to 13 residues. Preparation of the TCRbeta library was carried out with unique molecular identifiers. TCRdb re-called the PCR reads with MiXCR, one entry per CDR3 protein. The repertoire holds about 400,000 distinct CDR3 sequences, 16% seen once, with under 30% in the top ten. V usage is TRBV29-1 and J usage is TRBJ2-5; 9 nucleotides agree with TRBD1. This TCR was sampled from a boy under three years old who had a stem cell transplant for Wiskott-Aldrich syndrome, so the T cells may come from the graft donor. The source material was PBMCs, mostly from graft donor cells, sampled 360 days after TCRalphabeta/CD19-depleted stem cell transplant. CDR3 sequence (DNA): TGCAGCGCTCTGGGACAGGGTCACGAGACCCAGTACTTC. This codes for CSALGQGHETQYF.